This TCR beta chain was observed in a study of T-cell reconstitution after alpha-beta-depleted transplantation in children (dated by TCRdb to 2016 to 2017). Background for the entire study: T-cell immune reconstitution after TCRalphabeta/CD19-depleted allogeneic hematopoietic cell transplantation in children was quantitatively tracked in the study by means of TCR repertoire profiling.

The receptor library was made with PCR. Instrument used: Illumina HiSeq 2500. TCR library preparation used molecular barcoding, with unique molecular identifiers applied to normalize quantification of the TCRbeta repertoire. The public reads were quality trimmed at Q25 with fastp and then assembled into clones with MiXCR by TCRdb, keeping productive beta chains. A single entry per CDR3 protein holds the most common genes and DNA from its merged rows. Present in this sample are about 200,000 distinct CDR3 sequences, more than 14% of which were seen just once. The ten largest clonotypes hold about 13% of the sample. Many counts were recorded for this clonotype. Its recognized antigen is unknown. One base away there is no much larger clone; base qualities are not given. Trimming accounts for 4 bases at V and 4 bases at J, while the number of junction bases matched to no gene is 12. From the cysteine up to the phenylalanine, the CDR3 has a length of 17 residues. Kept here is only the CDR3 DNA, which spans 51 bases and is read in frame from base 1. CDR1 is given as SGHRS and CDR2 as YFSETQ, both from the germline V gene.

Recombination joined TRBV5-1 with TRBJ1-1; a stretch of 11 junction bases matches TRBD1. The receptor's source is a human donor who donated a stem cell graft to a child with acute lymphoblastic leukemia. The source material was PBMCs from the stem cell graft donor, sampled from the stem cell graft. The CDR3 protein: CASSPRTGGAGSTEAFF. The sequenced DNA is TGCGCCAGCAGCCCCAGGACAGGGGGCGCCGGAAGCACTGAAGCTTTCTTT. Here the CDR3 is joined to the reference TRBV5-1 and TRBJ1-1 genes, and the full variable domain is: KAGVTQTPRYLIKTRGQQVTLSCSPISGHRSVSWYQQTPGQGLQFLFEYFSETQRNKGNFPGRFSGRQFSNSRSEMNVSTLELGDSALYLCASSPRTGGAGSTEAFFGQGTRLTVV.